This T cell receptor beta chain was sequenced in a study of T cell repertoires in cytomegalovirus infection. Looking at the study overall: Newly reported HLA-C-restricted and thoroughly characterized HLA-B-restricted CMV epitopes were employed. It was the public TCR beta signatures that indicated both CMV infection and matching HLA type. Study-level results: Clonotypes of TCR beta that were HLA-C-restricted and CMV-specific dominated the ex vivo response.

In this sample, this clonotype turned up many times. Its antigen is currently unknown. The germline gives CDR1 SGHAT, CDR2 FQNNGV. This CDR3 region has 17 residues. Germline trimming cut 2 bases from V and 2 bases from J; bases unmatched to any gene: 10. TCRdb processed the reads anew with MiXCR; each CDR3 protein has one entry. This table holds approximately 76,000 distinct CDR3 sequences, under 30% found once. This chain connects TRBV11-2 to TRBJ2-3, with TRBD2 identical over 7 bases. The clonotype comes from a human donor in good health (CMV status not recorded). Some clones in this sample may be carry-over from other donors' samples. The sequencing here drew on CD8+ T cells from cultured PBMCs, taken from culture after CMV antigen stimulation. The CDR3 loop reads CASSLSRTSRDTDTQYF. CDR3 DNA: TGTGCCAGCAGCTTATCCAGGACTAGTCGCGACACAGATACGCAGTATTTT.